This T cell receptor beta chain was documented in a study of blood T cell repertoires in COVID-19. CDR1 LNHNV and CDR2 YYDKDF come from the germline V gene (reference sequence). The trim removed 5 bases at V and 7 bases at J, leaving 9 bases unmatched. CDR3 length: 15 amino acids. Assay used: immunoSEQ multiplex PCR; TCRdb lists only in-frame clones, some missing. The table shows about 240,000 clones, with roughly four fifths occurring only once. The J gene is TRBJ1-4, the V gene TRBV15; 8 nucleotides match TRBD1. Sequenced sample: peripheral blood. The sequence was obtained from a woman older than 75 with acute or convalescent COVID-19. CDR3 protein: CATSLRTGSREKLFF. CDR3 coding DNA: TGTGCCACCAGCCTTAGGACAGGGAGTCGTGAAAAACTGTTTTTT.